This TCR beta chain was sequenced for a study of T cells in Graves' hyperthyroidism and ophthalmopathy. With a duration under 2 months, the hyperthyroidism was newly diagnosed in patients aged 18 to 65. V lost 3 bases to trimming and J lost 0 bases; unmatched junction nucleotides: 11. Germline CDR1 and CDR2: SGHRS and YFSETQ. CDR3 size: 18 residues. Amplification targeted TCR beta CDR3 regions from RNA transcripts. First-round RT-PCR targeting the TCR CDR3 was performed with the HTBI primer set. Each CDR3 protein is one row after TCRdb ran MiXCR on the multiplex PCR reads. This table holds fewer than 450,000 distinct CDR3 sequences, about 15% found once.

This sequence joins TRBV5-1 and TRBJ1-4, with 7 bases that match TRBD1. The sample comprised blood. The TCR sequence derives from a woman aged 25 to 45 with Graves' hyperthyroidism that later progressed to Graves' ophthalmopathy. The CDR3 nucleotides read TGCGCCAGCAGCTCCTTGCCGGGACAGTCCTCAACTAATGAAAAACTGTTTTTT. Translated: CASSSLPGQSSTNEKLFF.